This T cell receptor (beta chain) was obtained from a study of CD8 T cells in ankylosing spondylitis. Overall study results and limits: A TCR beta motif made of fewer than ten highly homologous variants seemed typical of ankylosing spondylitis blood.

TCRdb used MiXCR to reprocess the 5' RACE reads, holding one entry per CDR3 protein. The data contain about 240,000 distinct CDR3 sequences, 10% to 13% of them singletons. This clonotype has ten or more counts. What it recognizes is unknown. This sequence originates from a male donor with ankylosing spondylitis or in good health (not recorded which). What was sequenced was blood, either unsorted or a sorted T cell fraction (not recorded which).

In DNA form, the CDR3 reads TGTGCCAGCGGGTCGAGGGGCTATGGCTACACCTTC. It is translated as CASGSRGYGYTF. The J gene is TRBJ1-2, the V gene TRBV6-5, with D perhaps TRBD1 (5 bases). This CDR3 has 12 amino acids. CDR1 MNHEY and CDR2 SVGAGI come from the germline V gene. The V end was cut by 8 bases, the J end by 4 bases, with 11 bases between.